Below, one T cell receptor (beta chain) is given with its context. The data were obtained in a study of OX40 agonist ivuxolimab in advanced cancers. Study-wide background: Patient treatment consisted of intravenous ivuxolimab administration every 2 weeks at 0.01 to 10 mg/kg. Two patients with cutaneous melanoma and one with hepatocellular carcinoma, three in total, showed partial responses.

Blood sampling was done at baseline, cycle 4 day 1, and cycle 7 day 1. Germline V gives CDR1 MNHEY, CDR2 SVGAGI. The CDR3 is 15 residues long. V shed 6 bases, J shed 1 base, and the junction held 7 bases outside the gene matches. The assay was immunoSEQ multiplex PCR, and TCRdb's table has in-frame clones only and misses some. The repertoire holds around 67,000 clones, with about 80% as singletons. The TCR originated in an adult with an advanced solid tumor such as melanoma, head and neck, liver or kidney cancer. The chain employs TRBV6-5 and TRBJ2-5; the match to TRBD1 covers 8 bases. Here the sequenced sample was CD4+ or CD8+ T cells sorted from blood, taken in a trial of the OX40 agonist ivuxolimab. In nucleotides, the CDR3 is TGTGCCAGCAGCCCAGGGGGCGCTGGCCAAGAGACCCAGTACTTC. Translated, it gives CASSPGGAGQETQYF.